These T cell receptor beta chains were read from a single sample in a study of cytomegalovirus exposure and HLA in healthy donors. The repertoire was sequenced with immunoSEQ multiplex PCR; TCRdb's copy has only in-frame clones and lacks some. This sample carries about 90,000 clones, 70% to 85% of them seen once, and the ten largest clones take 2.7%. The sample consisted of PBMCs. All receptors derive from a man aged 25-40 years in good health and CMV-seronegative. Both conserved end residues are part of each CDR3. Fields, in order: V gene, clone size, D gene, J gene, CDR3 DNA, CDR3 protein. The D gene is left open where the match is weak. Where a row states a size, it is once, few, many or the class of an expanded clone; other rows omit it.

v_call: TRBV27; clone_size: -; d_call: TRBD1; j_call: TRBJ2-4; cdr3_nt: TGTGCCAGTAAGGGACAGGGGGCGGACATTCAGTACTTC; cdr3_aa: CASKGQGADIQYF
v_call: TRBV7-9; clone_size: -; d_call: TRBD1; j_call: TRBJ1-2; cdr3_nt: TGTGCCAGCAGCTTAGTTCGTGGGGGGACAGGGGATAACTATGGCTACACCTTC; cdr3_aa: CASSLVRGGTGDNYGYTF
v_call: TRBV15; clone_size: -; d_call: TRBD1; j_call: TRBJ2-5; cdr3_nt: TGTGCCACCAGCAGAACGGACAGGGGGCAGGTCCTTAGGACCCAGTACTTC; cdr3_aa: CATSRTDRGQVLRTQYF
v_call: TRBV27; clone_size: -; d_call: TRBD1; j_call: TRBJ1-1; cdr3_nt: TGTGCCAGCAGTCTGACAGGGAGAACTGAAGCTTTCTTT; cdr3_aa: CASSLTGRTEAFF
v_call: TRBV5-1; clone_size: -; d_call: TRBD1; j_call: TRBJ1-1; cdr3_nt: TGCGCCAGCAGCTTGGAAGGGACAGGGATGAACACTGAAGCTTTCTTT; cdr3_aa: CASSLEGTGMNTEAFF
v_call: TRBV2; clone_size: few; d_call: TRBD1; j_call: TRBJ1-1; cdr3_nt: TGTGCCAGCAGGAGGACAGGGAACACTGAAGCTTTCTTT; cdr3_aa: CASRRTGNTEAFF
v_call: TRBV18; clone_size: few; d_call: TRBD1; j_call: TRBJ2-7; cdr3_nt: TGTGCCAGCTCACTCAGGACAGGGGAAGCCTCCTACGAGCAGTACTTC; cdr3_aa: CASSLRTGEASYEQYF
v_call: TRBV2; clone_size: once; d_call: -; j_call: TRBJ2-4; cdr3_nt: TGTGCCAGCCATCGAGATAGGGGAAACATTCAGTACTTC; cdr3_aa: CASHRDRGNIQYF
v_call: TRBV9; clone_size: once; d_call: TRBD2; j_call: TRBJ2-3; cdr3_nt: TGTGCCAGCTCCTGGACTAGCGGGGATTTCGATACGCAGTATTTT; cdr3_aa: CASSWTSGDFDTQYF
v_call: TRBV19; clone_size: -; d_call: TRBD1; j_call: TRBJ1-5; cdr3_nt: TGTGCCAGTAGGACCGGGACAGGGGGCAATCAGCCCCAGCATTTT; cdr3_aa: CASRTGTGGNQPQHF
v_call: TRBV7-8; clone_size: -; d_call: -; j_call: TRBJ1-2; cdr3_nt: TGTGCCAGCAGCACTATTAGAGGGCACGGGACTTCCCCAGCGGATGGCTACACCTTC; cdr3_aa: CASSTIRGHGTSPADGYTF
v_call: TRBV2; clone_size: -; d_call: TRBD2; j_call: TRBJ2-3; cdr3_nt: TGTGCCAGCAGGCGGGACCTCCCTAGCGGGGGTGGGGAAGATACGCAGTATTTT; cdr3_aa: CASRRDLPSGGGEDTQYF
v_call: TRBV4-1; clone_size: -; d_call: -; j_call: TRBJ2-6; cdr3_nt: TGCGCCAGCAGATTCACAGGGTCTGGGGCCAACGTCCTGACTTTC; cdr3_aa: CASRFTGSGANVLTF
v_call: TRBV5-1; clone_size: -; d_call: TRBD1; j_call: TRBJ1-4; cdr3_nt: TGCGCCAGCAGCCGAACCGGGACAGATGGTGAAAAACTGTTTTTT; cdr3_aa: CASSRTGTDGEKLFF
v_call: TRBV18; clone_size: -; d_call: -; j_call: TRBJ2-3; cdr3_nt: TGTGCCAGCTCACCACCCAGGGGCACAGATACGCAGTATTTT; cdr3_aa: CASSPPRGTDTQYF
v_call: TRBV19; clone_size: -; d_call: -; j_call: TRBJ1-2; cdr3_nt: TGTGCCAGTAGTATGGGGGCAGATCCATATGGCTACACCTTC; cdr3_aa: CASSMGADPYGYTF
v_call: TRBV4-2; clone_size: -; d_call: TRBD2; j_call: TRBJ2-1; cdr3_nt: TGTGCCAGCAGCCAAGCCGGACTAGGTAATGAGCAGTTCTTC; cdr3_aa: CASSQAGLGNEQFF
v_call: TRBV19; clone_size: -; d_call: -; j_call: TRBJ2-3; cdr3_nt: TGTGCCAGTAGTATAACTAGGGCGGCAGATACGCAGTATTTT; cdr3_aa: CASSITRAADTQYF
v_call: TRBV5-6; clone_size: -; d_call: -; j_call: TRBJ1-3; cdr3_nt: TGTGCCAGCAGCTTGGCCATGGCCCGCTCTGGAAACACCATATATTTT; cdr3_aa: CASSLAMARSGNTIYF
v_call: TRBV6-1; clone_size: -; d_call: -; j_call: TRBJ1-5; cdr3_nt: TGTGCCACCGCGGCCGCTTTGGGGCCCCAGCATTTT; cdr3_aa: CATAAALGPQHF
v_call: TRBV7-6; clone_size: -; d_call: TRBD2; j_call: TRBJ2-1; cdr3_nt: TGTGCCAGCAGCTTAGTAGCGACTAGCGGGGGACTCTCCTACAATGAGCAGTTCTTC; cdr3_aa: CASSLVATSGGLSYNEQFF
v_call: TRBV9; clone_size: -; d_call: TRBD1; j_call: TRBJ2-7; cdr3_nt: TGTGCCAGCAGCCCAAGACAGGGGCGAGGAGAGCAGTACTTC; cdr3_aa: CASSPRQGRGEQYF
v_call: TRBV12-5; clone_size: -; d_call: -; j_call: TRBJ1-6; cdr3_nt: TGTGCTAGTGGTTTGGAAACGGGAGGTTCACCCCTCCACTTT; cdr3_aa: CASGLETGGSPLHF
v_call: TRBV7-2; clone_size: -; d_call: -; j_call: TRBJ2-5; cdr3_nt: TGTGCCAGCAGCCACCCAGGGGACACCCTCGAGACCCAGTACTTC; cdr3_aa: CASSHPGDTLETQYF
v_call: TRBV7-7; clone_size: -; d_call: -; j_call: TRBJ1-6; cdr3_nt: TGTGCTAGCAGCTTAATCGAGAATTCACCCCTCCACTTT; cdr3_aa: CASSLIENSPLHF
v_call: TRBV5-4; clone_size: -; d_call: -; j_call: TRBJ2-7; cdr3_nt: TGTGCCAGCAGCTTCAGCGGGACAGGAACCTGGGTCGAGCAGTACTTC; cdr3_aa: CASSFSGTGTWVEQYF
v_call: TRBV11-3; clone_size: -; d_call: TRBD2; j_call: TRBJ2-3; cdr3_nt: TGTGCCAGCAGCTTAGCAGGGACTAGCGGCACAGATACGCAGTATTTT; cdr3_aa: CASSLAGTSGTDTQYF
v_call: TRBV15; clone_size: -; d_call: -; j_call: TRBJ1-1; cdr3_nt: TGTGCCACCAGCAGAGGGGCCACCACTGAAGCTTTCTTT; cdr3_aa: CATSRGATTEAFF
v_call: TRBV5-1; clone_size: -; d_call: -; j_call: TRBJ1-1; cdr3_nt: TGCGCCAGCAGCTTGGCCGGGACTGCCACTGAAGCTTTCTTT; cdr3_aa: CASSLAGTATEAFF
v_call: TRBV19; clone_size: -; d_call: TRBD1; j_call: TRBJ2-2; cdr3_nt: TGTGCCAGTAGTCCGGGACAGTCCGGGGAGCTGTTTTTT; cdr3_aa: CASSPGQSGELFF
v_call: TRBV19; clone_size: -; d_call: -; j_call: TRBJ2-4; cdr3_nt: TGTGCCAGTAGTTTCTCAAACCCGGGCAGGGGAACCAAAAACATTCAGTACTTC; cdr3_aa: CASSFSNPGRGTKNIQYF
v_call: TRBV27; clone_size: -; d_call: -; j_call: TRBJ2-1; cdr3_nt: TGTGCCAGCAGCCCCTCCGGGACAACCTCCTACAATGAGCAGTTCTTC; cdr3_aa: CASSPSGTTSYNEQFF
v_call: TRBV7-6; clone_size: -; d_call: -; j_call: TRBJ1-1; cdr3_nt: TGTGCCAGCAGCTTACCCGGAGAGAACACTGAAGCTTTCTTT; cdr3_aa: CASSLPGENTEAFF
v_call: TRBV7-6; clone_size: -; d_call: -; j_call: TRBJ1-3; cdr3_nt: TGTGCCAGCAGCTTAGGTCCGGTTTTCCCACGCTCTGGAAACACCATATATTTT; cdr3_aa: CASSLGPVFPRSGNTIYF
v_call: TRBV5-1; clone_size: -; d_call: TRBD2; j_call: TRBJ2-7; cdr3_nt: TGCGCCAGCAGCTTGGGGTTAGCGGGGGCTTCCCATCCCTACGAGCAGTACTTC; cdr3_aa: CASSLGLAGASHPYEQYF
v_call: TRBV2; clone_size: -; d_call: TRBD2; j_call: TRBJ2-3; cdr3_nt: TGTGCCAGCACTAGCGGGGGGGCCACAGATACGCAGTATTTT; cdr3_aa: CASTSGGATDTQYF
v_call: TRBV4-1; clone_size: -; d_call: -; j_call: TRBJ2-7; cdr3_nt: TGCGCCAGCAGCCAGGTTAGAGGGGGATACGAGCAGTACTTC; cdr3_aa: CASSQVRGGYEQYF
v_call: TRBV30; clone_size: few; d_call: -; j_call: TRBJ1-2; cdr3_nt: TGTGCCTGGAGCGGGAGCTTATTCTATAACTATGGCTACACCTTC; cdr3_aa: CAWSGSLFYNYGYTF
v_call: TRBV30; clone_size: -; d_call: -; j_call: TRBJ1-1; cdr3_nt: TGTGCCTGGAGTACGGAGGGCCTGATGACTGAAGCTTTCTTT; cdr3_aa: CAWSTEGLMTEAFF
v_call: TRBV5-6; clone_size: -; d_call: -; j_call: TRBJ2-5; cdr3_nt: TGTGCCAGCAGCTGGCCCGGATTGGGAGCGACCCAGTACTTC; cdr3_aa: CASSWPGLGATQYF
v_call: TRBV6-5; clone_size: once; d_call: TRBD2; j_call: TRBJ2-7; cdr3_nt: TGTGCCAGCATTCGGGGAGGGCCCCCCTACGAGCAGTACTTC; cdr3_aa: CASIRGGPPYEQYF
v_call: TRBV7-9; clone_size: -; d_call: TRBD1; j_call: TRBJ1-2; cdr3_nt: TGTGCCAGCAGCGCAGACGGACAGGGGGCGCGGAACTATGGCTACACCTTC; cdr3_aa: CASSADGQGARNYGYTF